These 2 T cell receptor beta chains were all obtained from the same sample, sequenced in a study of T cell changes during pregnancy in multiple sclerosis. Sequencing was performed with immunoSEQ multiplex PCR; in TCRdb, only in-frame clones are kept and a portion is missing. The data show some 80,000 clones, 80% to 90% seen once. The specimen was peripheral blood, collected in the first trimester of pregnancy. Every receptor here comes from a female donor in good health, enrolled as a control in a pregnancy study.

The chain combines TRBV19 with TRBJ1-2, with 9 bases that match TRBD1. The trim removed 4 bases at V and 8 bases at J, leaving 5 bases unmatched. CDR3 length: 13 amino acids. CDR1 and CDR2 from the germline V gene are LNHDA and SQIVND (reference sequence). CDR3 sequence reads: CASSTDRGEGYTF. DNA for the CDR3: TGTGCCAGTAGTACAGACAGGGGGGAAGGCTACACCTTC.

The gene calls are TRBV5-4 and TRBJ2-5; D gene ambiguous. From germline, CDR1 is SGHNT and CDR2 YYREEE (reference sequence). V was shortened by 4 bases and J by 2 bases, with 6 bases between the two germline ends. The length of the CDR3 is 12 residues. The CDR3 reads CASSPGQETQYF. The CDR3 DNA sequence: TGTGCCAGCAGCCCAGGACAAGAGACCCAGTACTTC.